These T cell receptor beta chains were read from a single sample in a study of blood T cell repertoires in COVID-19. The repertoire was sequenced with immunoSEQ multiplex PCR; TCRdb's copy has only in-frame clones and lacks some. Among around 180,000 clones listed, 88% were seen once. Sequencing was done on a sample of peripheral blood. The receptors were gathered from a man between 70 and 80 years old with active or convalescent COVID-19. CDR3s include the opening cysteine and the closing phenylalanine or tryptophan. D genes are given only for firm matches. Clone size is shown for a subset of rows, as once, few, many or a class of expanded clone.

j_call | clone_size | v_call | d_call | cdr3_aa | cdr3_nt
TRBJ1-1 | - | TRBV2 | - | CASSGGRGRTEAFF | TGTGCCAGCAGTGGTGGGAGGGGAAGGACTGAAGCTTTCTTT
TRBJ2-3 | - | TRBV28 | TRBD2 | CASSLARLAGGASTDTQYF | TGTGCCAGCAGTTTGGCCCGGCTAGCGGGAGGAGCTAGCACAGATACGCAGTATTTT
TRBJ2-1 | - | TRBV28 | - | CASSPAAPGYDEQFF | TGTGCCAGCAGTCCCGCCGCCCCGGGATATGATGAGCAGTTCTTC
TRBJ2-1 | once | TRBV28 | - | CASSNPGTFIPNYNEQFF | TGTGCCAGCAGTAATCCCGGGACTTTTATCCCTAACTACAATGAGCAGTTCTTC
TRBJ1-3 | - | TRBV28 | - | CASRSSGLSSGNTIYF | TGTGCCAGCAGATCCTCAGGCTTATCCTCTGGAAACACCATATATTTT
TRBJ1-1 | - | TRBV27 | TRBD1 | CASSFGTGGNTEAFF | TGTGCCAGCAGTTTCGGGACAGGGGGGAACACTGAAGCTTTCTTT
TRBJ2-7 | - | TRBV13 | TRBD2 | CASSLDGGSYEQYF | TGTGCCAGCAGCTTAGACGGGGGGTCCTACGAGCAGTACTTC
TRBJ1-5 | - | TRBV7-2 | - | CASSLGSHPNQPQHF | TGTGCCAGCAGCTTAGGTTCACACCCCAATCAGCCCCAGCATTTT
TRBJ2-1 | - | TRBV28 | TRBD1 | CASSQTGAYNEQFF | TGTGCCAGCAGCCAGACAGGGGCATACAATGAGCAGTTCTTC
TRBJ2-3 | few | TRBV5-1 | - | CASSITDTQYF | TGCGCCAGCAGTATCACAGATACGCAGTATTTT
TRBJ2-7 | once | TRBV5-4 | TRBD1 | CASSRGQDGSYEQYF | TGTGCCAGCAGCAGGGGACAGGACGGCTCCTACGAGCAGTACTTC
TRBJ2-3 | - | TRBV7-9 | - | CASSFQGPTDTQYF | TGTGCCAGCAGCTTCCAGGGGCCCACAGATACGCAGTATTTT